The rows below give T cell receptor beta chains drawn from one sample of a study of control samples from healthy donors and cancer patients. Clones were read by immunoSEQ multiplex PCR, and TCRdb kept only the in-frame ones, dropping some. The sample shows about 130,000 clones, 80% to 95% of them seen only once. Sequenced: blood. The receptors shown here come from a man in his forties or fifties in good health. The CDR3 runs from the conserved cysteine through the conserved F or W. The order of the fields is J gene, V gene, clone size, D gene, CDR3 protein, CDR3 DNA. The D gene is left open where the match is weak. A clone size is listed for some rows: how often the clone was seen (once, few, many), or a class if it is expanded.

j_call: TRBJ2-7
v_call: TRBV6-5
clone_size: few
d_call: NA
cdr3_aa: CASSDRSRYEQYF
cdr3_nt: TGTGCCAGCAGCGACAGGTCGCGGTACGAGCAGTACTTC

j_call: TRBJ1-2
v_call: TRBV7-9
clone_size: NA
d_call: NA
cdr3_aa: CASSLAADPYNYGYTF
cdr3_nt: TGTGCCAGCAGCTTAGCAGCCGACCCTTATAACTATGGCTACACCTTC

j_call: TRBJ2-7
v_call: TRBV9
clone_size: once
d_call: TRBD2
cdr3_aa: CASSVSSSGGPTYEQYF
cdr3_nt: TGTGCCAGCAGCGTAAGCTCTAGCGGGGGGCCTACCTACGAGCAGTACTTC

j_call: TRBJ2-7
v_call: TRBV5-4
clone_size: NA
d_call: NA
cdr3_aa: CASSFGSAYEQYF
cdr3_nt: TGTGCCAGCAGCTTCGGATCGGCCTACGAGCAGTACTTC

j_call: TRBJ1-5
v_call: TRBV6-2/TRBV6-3
clone_size: NA
d_call: NA
cdr3_aa: CASSVSSYRLPDQPQHF
cdr3_nt: TGTGCCAGCAGTGTCTCTTCCTACAGGCTGCCGGATCAGCCCCAGCATTTT

j_call: TRBJ1-4
v_call: TRBV5-1
clone_size: NA
d_call: TRBD1
cdr3_aa: CASSYRQGLGEKLFF
cdr3_nt: TGCGCCAGCAGCTATCGACAGGGGCTGGGTGAAAAACTGTTTTTT

j_call: TRBJ2-7
v_call: TRBV2
clone_size: NA
d_call: NA
cdr3_aa: CASRLLQGLLVKQYF
cdr3_nt: TGTGCCAGCAGGCTATTACAGGGCCTCCTGGTGAAGCAGTACTTC

j_call: TRBJ1-6
v_call: TRBV19
clone_size: NA
d_call: NA
cdr3_aa: CASSIGRDSPLHF
cdr3_nt: TGTGCCAGTAGTATTGGCAGGGACTCACCCCTCCACTTT

j_call: TRBJ1-1
v_call: TRBV4-1
clone_size: NA
d_call: TRBD1
cdr3_aa: CASSRGRGTAEPEAFF
cdr3_nt: TGCGCCAGCAGCCGGGGACGGGGGACAGCCGAGCCTGAAGCTTTCTTT

j_call: TRBJ2-5
v_call: TRBV7-3
clone_size: NA
d_call: NA
cdr3_aa: CASSPTGLQETQYF
cdr3_nt: TGTGCCAGCAGCCCCACAGGCCTCCAAGAGACCCAGTACTTC

j_call: TRBJ2-2
v_call: TRBV5-1
clone_size: once
d_call: TRBD1
cdr3_aa: CASSGDRGGLYGELFF
cdr3_nt: TGCGCCAGCAGCGGGGACAGGGGCGGTCTATACGGGGAGCTGTTTTTT

j_call: TRBJ2-1
v_call: TRBV5-1
clone_size: NA
d_call: NA
cdr3_aa: CASSVLYNEQFF
cdr3_nt: TGCGCCAGCAGCGTCCTCTACAATGAGCAGTTCTTC

j_call: TRBJ1-3
v_call: TRBV2
clone_size: NA
d_call: TRBD1
cdr3_aa: CASSMGQGAGNTIYF
cdr3_nt: TGTGCCAGCAGTATGGGACAGGGTGCAGGAAACACCATATATTTT

j_call: TRBJ2-1
v_call: TRBV3-1/TRBV3-2
clone_size: NA
d_call: NA
cdr3_aa: CASSQGRAGGEQFF
cdr3_nt: TGTGCCAGCAGCCAAGGCAGGGCGGGCGGTGAGCAGTTCTTC

j_call: TRBJ2-1
v_call: TRBV10-3
clone_size: once
d_call: NA
cdr3_aa: CAISELGKKTSYNEQFF
cdr3_nt: TGTGCCATCAGTGAGTTGGGCAAGAAGACCTCCTACAATGAGCAGTTCTTC

j_call: TRBJ2-1
v_call: TRBV27
clone_size: NA
d_call: NA
cdr3_aa: CASSSRGEQFF
cdr3_nt: TGTGCCAGCAGTTCCAGGGGTGAGCAGTTCTTC

j_call: TRBJ2-2
v_call: TRBV9
clone_size: NA
d_call: NA
cdr3_aa: CASSVGTRDTGELFF
cdr3_nt: TGTGCCAGCAGCGTAGGGACGCGGGACACCGGGGAGCTGTTTTTT

j_call: TRBJ1-5
v_call: TRBV19
clone_size: NA
d_call: NA
cdr3_aa: CASKGRQVEQPQHF
cdr3_nt: TGTGCCAGTAAGGGGCGACAGGTCGAGCAGCCCCAGCATTTT

j_call: TRBJ1-2
v_call: TRBV19
clone_size: many
d_call: TRBD1
cdr3_aa: CASSMSGTGGFGYTF
cdr3_nt: TGTGCCAGTAGTATGTCTGGGACAGGGGGGTTTGGCTACACCTTC

j_call: TRBJ2-3
v_call: TRBV19
clone_size: NA
d_call: NA
cdr3_aa: CASSFTDTQYF
cdr3_nt: TGTGCCAGTAGTTTTACAGATACGCAGTATTTT

j_call: TRBJ2-1
v_call: TRBV10-1
clone_size: NA
d_call: TRBD1
cdr3_aa: CASSRRQGTNEQFF
cdr3_nt: TGCGCCAGCAGTAGGAGACAGGGGACCAATGAGCAGTTCTTC

j_call: TRBJ2-7
v_call: TRBV29-1
clone_size: once
d_call: TRBD1
cdr3_aa: CSVGGTGSYEQYF
cdr3_nt: TGCAGCGTTGGCGGGACAGGGTCCTACGAGCAGTACTTC

j_call: TRBJ1-3
v_call: TRBV4-1
clone_size: NA
d_call: NA
cdr3_aa: CASSQGGGSSGNTIYF
cdr3_nt: TGCGCCAGCAGCCAGGGTGGAGGATCCTCTGGAAACACCATATATTTT

j_call: TRBJ1-3
v_call: TRBV10-3
clone_size: NA
d_call: TRBD1
cdr3_aa: CALKTGMETGNTIYF
cdr3_nt: TGTGCCCTAAAGACAGGGATGGAGACTGGAAACACCATATATTTT

j_call: TRBJ1-4
v_call: TRBV18
clone_size: NA
d_call: NA
cdr3_aa: CASSPPTGTNEKLFF
cdr3_nt: TGTGCCAGCTCACCACCCACGGGGACTAATGAAAAACTGTTTTTT

j_call: TRBJ2-7
v_call: TRBV6-5
clone_size: NA
d_call: TRBD1
cdr3_aa: CASSFGQGADEQYF
cdr3_nt: TGTGCCAGCAGTTTCGGACAGGGGGCCGACGAGCAGTACTTC

j_call: TRBJ2-3
v_call: TRBV27
clone_size: once
d_call: TRBD1
cdr3_aa: CASSSAGTGMADTQYF
cdr3_nt: TGTGCCAGCAGTTCTGCCGGGACAGGGATGGCAGATACGCAGTATTTT

j_call: TRBJ1-6
v_call: TRBV7-2
clone_size: NA
d_call: NA
cdr3_aa: CAREQGTGSPLHF
cdr3_nt: TGTGCCAGGGAACAGGGAACAGGGTCACCCCTCCACTTT

j_call: TRBJ1-1
v_call: TRBV6-6
clone_size: NA
d_call: NA
cdr3_aa: CASSPGPRGTEAFF
cdr3_nt: TGTGCCAGCAGCCCCGGACCAAGAGGGACTGAAGCTTTCTTT

j_call: TRBJ2-5
v_call: TRBV11-3
clone_size: NA
d_call: NA
cdr3_aa: CASSPGSQETQYF
cdr3_nt: TGTGCCAGCAGCCCAGGCAGTCAAGAGACCCAGTACTTC

j_call: TRBJ1-2
v_call: TRBV14
clone_size: NA
d_call: NA
cdr3_aa: CASSHIGGNYGYTF
cdr3_nt: TGTGCCAGCAGCCACATCGGGGGTAACTATGGCTACACCTTC

j_call: TRBJ2-5
v_call: TRBV29-1
clone_size: NA
d_call: NA
cdr3_aa: CSVEAEALQETQYF
cdr3_nt: TGCAGCGTTGAGGCGGAGGCCCTCCAAGAGACCCAGTACTTC

j_call: TRBJ2-5
v_call: TRBV24-1
clone_size: NA
d_call: TRBD2
cdr3_aa: CATSKWAGGPGETQYF
cdr3_nt: TGTGCCACCAGTAAATGGGCGGGGGGTCCGGGAGAGACCCAGTACTTC

j_call: TRBJ2-3
v_call: TRBV7-9
clone_size: NA
d_call: TRBD2
cdr3_aa: CASSAPWRGGRDTQYF
cdr3_nt: TGTGCCAGCAGCGCCCCCTGGCGGGGGGGCCGTGATACGCAGTATTTT

j_call: TRBJ1-2
v_call: TRBV9
clone_size: once
d_call: NA
cdr3_aa: CASSVSREYGYTF
cdr3_nt: TGTGCCAGCAGCGTCTCCAGGGAATATGGCTACACCTTC

j_call: TRBJ2-7
v_call: TRBV12-1
clone_size: NA
d_call: NA
cdr3_aa: CASSLGGVEGQGFYEQYF
cdr3_nt: TGTGCCAGCAGCTTGGGAGGGGTTGAGGGACAGGGTTTCTACGAGCAGTACTTC

j_call: TRBJ1-3
v_call: TRBV7-2
clone_size: NA
d_call: NA
cdr3_aa: CASSLSSNSGNTIYF
cdr3_nt: TGTGCCAGCAGCTTATCGTCCAACTCTGGAAACACCATATATTTT

j_call: TRBJ2-6
v_call: TRBV9
clone_size: once
d_call: TRBD1
cdr3_aa: CASSVDVGGASGANVLTF
cdr3_nt: TGTGCCAGCAGCGTAGATGTAGGGGGCGCTTCTGGGGCCAACGTCCTGACTTTC

j_call: TRBJ1-5
v_call: TRBV27
clone_size: once
d_call: TRBD1
cdr3_aa: CASSPRQGKNQPQHF
cdr3_nt: TGTGCCAGCAGCCCAAGACAGGGGAAAAATCAGCCCCAGCATTTT

j_call: TRBJ2-1
v_call: TRBV19
clone_size: NA
d_call: NA
cdr3_aa: CATRGTGADSYNEQFF
cdr3_nt: TGTGCCACGCGAGGGACCGGGGCGGATAGTTACAATGAGCAGTTCTTC

j_call: TRBJ2-3
v_call: TRBV5-1
clone_size: NA
d_call: TRBD1
cdr3_aa: CASSSSGTGGSLQYF
cdr3_nt: TGCGCCAGCAGCTCTTCCGGGACAGGGGGTTCCCTGCAGTATTTT